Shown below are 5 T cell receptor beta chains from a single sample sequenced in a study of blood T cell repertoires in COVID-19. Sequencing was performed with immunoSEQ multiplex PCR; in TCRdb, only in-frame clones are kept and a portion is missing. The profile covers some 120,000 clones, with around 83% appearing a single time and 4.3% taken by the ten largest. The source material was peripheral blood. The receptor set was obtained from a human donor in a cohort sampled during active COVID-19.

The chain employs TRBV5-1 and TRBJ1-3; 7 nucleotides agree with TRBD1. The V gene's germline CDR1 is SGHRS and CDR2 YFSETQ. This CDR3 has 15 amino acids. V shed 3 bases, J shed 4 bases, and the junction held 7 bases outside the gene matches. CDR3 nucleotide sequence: TGCGCCAGCAGCTGGTCCGGGACAGCAGGAAACACCATATATTTT. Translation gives CASSWSGTAGNTIYF.

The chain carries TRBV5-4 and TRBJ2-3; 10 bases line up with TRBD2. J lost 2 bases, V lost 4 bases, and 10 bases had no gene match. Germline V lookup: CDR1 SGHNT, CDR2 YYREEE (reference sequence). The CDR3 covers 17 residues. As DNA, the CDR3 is TGTGCCAGCAGCCCTGGACTAGCGGATTGGTCCACAGATACGCAGTATTTT. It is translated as CASSPGLADWSTDTQYF.

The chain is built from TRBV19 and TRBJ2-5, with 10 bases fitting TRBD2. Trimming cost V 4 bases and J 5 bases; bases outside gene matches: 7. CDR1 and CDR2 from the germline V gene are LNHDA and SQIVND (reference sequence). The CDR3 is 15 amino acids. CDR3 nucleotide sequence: TGTGCCAGTAGTAGGGCTAGCGGGGGAGGGGAGACCCAGTACTTC. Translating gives CASSRASGGGETQYF.

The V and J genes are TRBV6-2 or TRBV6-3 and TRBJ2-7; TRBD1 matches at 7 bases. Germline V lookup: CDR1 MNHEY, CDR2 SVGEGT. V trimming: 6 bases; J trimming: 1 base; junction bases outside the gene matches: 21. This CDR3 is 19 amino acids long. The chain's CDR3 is CASSRFDPNRDSYSYEQYF. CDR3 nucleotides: TGTGCCAGCAGCCGCTTTGACCCCAACCGGGACAGCTATTCCTACGAGCAGTACTTC.

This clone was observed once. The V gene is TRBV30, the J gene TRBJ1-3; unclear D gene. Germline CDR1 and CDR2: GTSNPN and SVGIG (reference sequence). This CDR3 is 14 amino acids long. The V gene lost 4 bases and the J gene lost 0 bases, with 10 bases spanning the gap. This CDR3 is CAWIIHYSGNTIYF. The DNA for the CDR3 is TGTGCCTGGATCATACACTACTCTGGAAACACCATATATTTT.